This TCR beta chain was sequenced during a study of T cell clusters in autoimmune cytopenias. Broader study findings: TRB repertoire shifts in secondary cytopenia and chronic lymphocytic leukemia mostly reflected lymphoma, not autoimmunity. No cluster-lack signature appeared between secondary cytopenia and chronic lymphocytic leukemia patients, apparently due to lymphoma masking.

This clonotype is called medium-sized (0.01 to 0.1%) based on its frequency. What it binds is unknown. There are 12 residues in the CDR3. CDR1 KGHSH and CDR2 LQKENI come from the germline V gene. TRB was amplified from roughly 250 ng of peripheral blood genomic DNA per sample. Multiplex touch-down PCR amplified TRB using TRB-A and TRB-B pools in one tube. TCRdb re-called the multiplex PCR reads, yielding one record per CDR3 amino acid sequence without DNA. The sample has about 6,100 distinct CDR3 sequences. These data also featured in a second study, about T cell repertoires in aging, cancer and after chemotherapy. Turning to that study: Over several months to years, re-sampled healthy donor repertoires clearly shared clones.

Sequenced material: peripheral blood. The receptor was isolated from a human donor in good health. The chain uses TRBV18 and TRBJ2-2. This CDR3 is CASSLRPGELFF.